The T cell receptor beta chain under discussion was sequenced for a study of T cells in Graves' hyperthyroidism and ophthalmopathy. General study results and limits: Blood also showed most of the thyroid clonotypes that were expanded above 0.001.

In this sample, this clonotype turned up many times. Antigen specificity is unknown. RNA transcripts were the template for amplifying TCR beta CDR3 regions. First-round RT-PCR with HTBI primers amplified the TCR CDR3 region. MiXCR, run by TCRdb on the multiplex PCR reads, gives a single entry per CDR3 protein. This table holds around 300,000 distinct CDR3 sequences, about 15% found once. Reasons for excluding patients were uncontrolled infection, other autoimmune disease, pregnancy or lactation. The diagnostic basis comprised clinical symptoms, serum thyroxine and TRAb, thyroid ultrasound and orbital computed tomography. The PBMCs were taken from around 10 ml of fresh peripheral blood. From germline, CDR1 is DFQATT and CDR2 SNEGSKA (reference sequence). The CDR3 loop spans 13 amino acids. Trimming cost V 1 base and J 5 bases, with 11 bases left between them.

This receptor was obtained from a woman aged 45-59 years with Graves' hyperthyroidism that later progressed to Graves' ophthalmopathy. Source material: blood. This chain joins TRBV20-1 and TRBJ2-5; D gene uncertain. In DNA, the CDR3 is TGCAGTGCTAGAGCGGAAAGTGTGGAGACCCAGTACTTC. Protein sequence: CSARAESVETQYF.